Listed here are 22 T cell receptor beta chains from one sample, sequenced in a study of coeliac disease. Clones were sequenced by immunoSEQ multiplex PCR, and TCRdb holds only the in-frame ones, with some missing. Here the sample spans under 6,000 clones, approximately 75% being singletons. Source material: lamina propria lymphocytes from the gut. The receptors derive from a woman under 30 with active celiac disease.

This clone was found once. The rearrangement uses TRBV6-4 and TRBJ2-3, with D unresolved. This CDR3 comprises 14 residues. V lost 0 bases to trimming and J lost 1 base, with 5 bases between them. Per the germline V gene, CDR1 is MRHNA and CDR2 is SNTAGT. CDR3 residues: CASSDSPGTDTQYF. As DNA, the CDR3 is TGTGCCAGCAGTGACTCACCAGGCACAGATACGCAGTATTTT.

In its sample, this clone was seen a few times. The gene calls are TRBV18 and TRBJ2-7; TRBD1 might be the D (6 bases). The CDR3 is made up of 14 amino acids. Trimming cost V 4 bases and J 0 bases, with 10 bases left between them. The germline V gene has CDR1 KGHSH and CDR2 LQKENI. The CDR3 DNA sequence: TGTGCCAGCTCACTGACAGGTAGCTCCTACGAGCAGTACTTC. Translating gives CASSLTGSSYEQYF. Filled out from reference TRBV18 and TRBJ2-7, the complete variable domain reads NAGVMQNPRHLVRRRGQEARLRCSPMKGHSHVYWYRQLPEEGLKFMVYLQKENIIDESGMPKERFSAEFPKEGPSILRIQQVVRGDSAAYFCASSLTGSSYEQYFGPGTRLTVT.

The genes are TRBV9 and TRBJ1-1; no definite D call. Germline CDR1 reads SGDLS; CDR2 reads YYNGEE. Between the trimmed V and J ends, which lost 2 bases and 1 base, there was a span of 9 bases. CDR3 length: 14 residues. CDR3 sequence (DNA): TGTGCCAGCAGCGTTAACGTCAGGAACACTGAAGCTTTCTTT. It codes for CASSVNVRNTEAFF.

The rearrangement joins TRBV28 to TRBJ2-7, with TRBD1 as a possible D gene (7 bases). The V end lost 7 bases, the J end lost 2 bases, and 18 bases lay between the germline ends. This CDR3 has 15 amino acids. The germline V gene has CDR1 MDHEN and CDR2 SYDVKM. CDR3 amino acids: CASTPTGRITYEQYF. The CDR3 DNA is TGTGCCAGCACCCCGACAGGGAGGATTACCTACGAGCAGTACTTC.

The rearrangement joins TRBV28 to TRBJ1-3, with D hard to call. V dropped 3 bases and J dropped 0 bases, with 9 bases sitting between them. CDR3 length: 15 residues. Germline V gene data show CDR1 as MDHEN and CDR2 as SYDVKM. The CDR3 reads CASSLRGFSGNTIYF. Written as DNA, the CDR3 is TGTGCCAGCAGTTTGAGAGGTTTCTCTGGAAACACCATATATTTT.

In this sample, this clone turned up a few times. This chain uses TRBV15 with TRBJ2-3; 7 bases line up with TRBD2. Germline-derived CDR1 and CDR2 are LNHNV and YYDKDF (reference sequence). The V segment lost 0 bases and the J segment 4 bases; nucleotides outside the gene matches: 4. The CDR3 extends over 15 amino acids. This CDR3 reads CATSRDGGSADTQYF. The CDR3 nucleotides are TGTGCCACCAGCAGAGATGGCGGGAGCGCAGATACGCAGTATTTT.

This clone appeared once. The CDR3 bases are TGTGCCAGCAGTGACTCCCGGGGGGGTGCGGATACGCAGTATTTT. This codes for CASSDSRGGADTQYF. The chain has TRBV6-4 and TRBJ2-3; the match to TRBD2 covers 8 bases. Unmatched junction bases numbered 5, after V lost 0 bases and J lost 6 bases. This CDR3 is built from 15 residues. Germline V lookup: CDR1 MRHNA, CDR2 SNTAGT.

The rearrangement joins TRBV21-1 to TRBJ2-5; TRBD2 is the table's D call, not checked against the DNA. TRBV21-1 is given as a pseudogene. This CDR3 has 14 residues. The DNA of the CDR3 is TGTGCCAGCAGCAAAGGACTAGCGGGAGAGACCCAGTACTTC. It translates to CASSKGLAGETQYF.

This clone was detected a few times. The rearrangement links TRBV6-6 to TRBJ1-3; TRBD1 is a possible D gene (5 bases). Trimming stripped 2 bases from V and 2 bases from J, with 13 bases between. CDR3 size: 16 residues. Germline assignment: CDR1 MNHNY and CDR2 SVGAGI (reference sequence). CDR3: CASSYTGVGAGNTIYF. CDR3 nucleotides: TGTGCCAGCAGTTACACGGGGGTGGGCGCTGGAAACACCATATATTTT.

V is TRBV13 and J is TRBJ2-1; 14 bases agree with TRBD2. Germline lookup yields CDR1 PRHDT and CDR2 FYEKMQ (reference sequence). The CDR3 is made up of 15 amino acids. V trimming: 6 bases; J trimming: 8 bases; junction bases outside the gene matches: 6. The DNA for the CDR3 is TGTGCCAGCAGACCAGGACTAGCGGGAGGCGATGAGCAGTTCTTC. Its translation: CASRPGLAGGDEQFF. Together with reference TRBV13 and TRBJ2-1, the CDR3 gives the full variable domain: AAGVIQSPRHLIKEKRETATLKCYPIPRHDTVYWYQQGPGQDPQFLISFYEKMQSDKGSIPDRFSAQQFSDYHSELNMSSLELGDSALYFCASRPGLAGGDEQFFGPGTRLTVL.

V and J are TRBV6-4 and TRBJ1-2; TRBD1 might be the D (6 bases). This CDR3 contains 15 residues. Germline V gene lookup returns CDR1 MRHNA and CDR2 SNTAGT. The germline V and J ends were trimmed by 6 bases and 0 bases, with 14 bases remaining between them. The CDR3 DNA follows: TGTGCCAGCAGCCCCTCAGGGGCCTCTAACTATGGCTACACCTTC. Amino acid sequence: CASSPSGASNYGYTF.

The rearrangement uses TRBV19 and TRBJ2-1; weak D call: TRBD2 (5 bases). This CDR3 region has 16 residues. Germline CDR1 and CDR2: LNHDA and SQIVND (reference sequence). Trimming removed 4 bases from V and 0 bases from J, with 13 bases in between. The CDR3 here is CASSSRGSSSYNEQFF. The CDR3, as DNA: TGTGCCAGTAGTAGTAGAGGGTCGAGCTCCTACAATGAGCAGTTCTTC.

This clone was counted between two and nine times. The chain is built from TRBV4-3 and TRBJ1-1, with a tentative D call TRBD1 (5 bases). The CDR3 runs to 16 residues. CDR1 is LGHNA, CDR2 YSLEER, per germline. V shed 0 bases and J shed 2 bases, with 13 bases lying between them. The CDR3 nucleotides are TGCGCCAGCAGCCAAGACCCACAAGGGGCAAACACTGAAGCTTTCTTT. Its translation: CASSQDPQGANTEAFF.

CDR3 region: CASNTAGEADTQYF. CDR3 coding DNA: TGTGCCAGCAACACGGCGGGAGAGGCAGATACGCAGTATTTT. The chain links TRBV6-7 to TRBJ2-3; TRBD2 matches at 7 bases. TRBV6-7 is given ORF status, its function remaining uncertain. This CDR3 is 14 amino acids long. V lost 7 bases and J lost 4; bases outside the gene matches: 8.

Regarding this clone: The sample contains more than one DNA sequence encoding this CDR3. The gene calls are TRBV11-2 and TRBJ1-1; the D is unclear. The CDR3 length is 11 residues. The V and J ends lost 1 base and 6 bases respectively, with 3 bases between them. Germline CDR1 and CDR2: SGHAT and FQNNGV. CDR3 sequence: CASSLGAEAFF. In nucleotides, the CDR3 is TGTGCCAGCAGCTTAGGAGCTGAAGCTTTCTTT.

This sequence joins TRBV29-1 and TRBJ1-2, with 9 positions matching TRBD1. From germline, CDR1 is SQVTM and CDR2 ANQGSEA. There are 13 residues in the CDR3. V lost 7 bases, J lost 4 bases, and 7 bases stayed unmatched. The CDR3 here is CSGWVDRGYGYTF. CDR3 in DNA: TGCAGCGGGTGGGTGGACAGGGGCTATGGCTACACCTTC. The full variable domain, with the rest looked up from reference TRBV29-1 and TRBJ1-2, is SAVISQKPSRDICQRGTSLTIQCQVDSQVTMMFWYRQQPGQSLTLIATANQGSEATYESGFVIDKFPISRPNLTFSTLTVSNMSPEDSSIYLCSGWVDRGYGYTFGSGTRLTVV.

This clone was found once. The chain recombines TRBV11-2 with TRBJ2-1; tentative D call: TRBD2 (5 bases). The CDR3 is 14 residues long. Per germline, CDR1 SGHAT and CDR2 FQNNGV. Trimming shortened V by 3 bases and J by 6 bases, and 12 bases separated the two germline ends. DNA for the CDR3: TGTGCCAGCAGCTTGAGGGATCCATCCAATGAGCAGTTCTTC. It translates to CASSLRDPSNEQFF.

The DNA of the CDR3 is TGCGCCAGCAGCTTCAGGGAGGGTCGGACAGATACGCAGTATTTT. Protein sequence: CASSFREGRTDTQYF. This chain links TRBV5-1 with TRBJ2-3; 7 bases are a match to TRBD2. With 2 bases clipped from V and 3 bases from J, the junction kept 6 bases outside the gene matches. Per the germline V gene, CDR1 is SGHRS and CDR2 is YFSETQ. The CDR3 length is 15 residues.

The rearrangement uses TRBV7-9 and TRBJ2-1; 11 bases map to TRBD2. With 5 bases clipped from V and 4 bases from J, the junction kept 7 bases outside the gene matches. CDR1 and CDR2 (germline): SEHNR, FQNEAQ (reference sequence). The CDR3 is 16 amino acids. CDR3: CASSAQTSGGYNEQFF. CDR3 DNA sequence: TGTGCCAGCAGCGCGCAAACTAGCGGGGGATACAATGAGCAGTTCTTC.

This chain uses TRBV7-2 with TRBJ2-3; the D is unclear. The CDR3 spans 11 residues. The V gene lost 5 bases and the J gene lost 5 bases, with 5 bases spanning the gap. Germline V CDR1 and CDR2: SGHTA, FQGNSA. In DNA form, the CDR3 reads TGTGCCAGCAGCCTAAGAGATACGCAGTATTTT. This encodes CASSLRDTQYF.

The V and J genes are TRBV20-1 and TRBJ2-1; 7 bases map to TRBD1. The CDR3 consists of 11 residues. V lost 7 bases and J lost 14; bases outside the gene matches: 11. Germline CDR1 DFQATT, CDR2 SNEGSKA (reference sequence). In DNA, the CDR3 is TGCAGTGTCCAAGACAGGGACCCAGAGTTCTTC. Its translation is CSVQDRDPEFF.

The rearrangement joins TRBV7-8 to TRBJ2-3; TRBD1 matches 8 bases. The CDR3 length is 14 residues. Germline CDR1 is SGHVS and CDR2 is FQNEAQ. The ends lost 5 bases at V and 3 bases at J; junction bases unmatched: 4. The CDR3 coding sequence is TGTGCCAGCAGCAAGGACAGGGAGACAGATACGCAGTATTTT. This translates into CASSKDRETDTQYF.